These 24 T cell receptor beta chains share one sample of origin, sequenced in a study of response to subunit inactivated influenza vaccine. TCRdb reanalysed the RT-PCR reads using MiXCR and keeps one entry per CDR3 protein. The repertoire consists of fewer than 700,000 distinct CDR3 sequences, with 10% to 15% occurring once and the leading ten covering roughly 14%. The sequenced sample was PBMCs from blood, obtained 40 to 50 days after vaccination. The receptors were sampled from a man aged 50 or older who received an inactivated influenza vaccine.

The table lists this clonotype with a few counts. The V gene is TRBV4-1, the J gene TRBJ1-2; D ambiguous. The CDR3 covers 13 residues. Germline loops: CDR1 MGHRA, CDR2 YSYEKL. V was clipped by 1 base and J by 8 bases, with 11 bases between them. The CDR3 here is CASSQVQVGGYTF. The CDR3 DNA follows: TGCGCCAGCAGCCAAGTCCAGGTCGGAGGCTACACCTTC.

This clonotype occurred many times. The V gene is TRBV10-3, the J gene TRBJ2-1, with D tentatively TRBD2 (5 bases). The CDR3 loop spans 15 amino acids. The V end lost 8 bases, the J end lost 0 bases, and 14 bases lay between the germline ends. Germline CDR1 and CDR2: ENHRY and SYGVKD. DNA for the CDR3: TGTGCCATCCGTGGTGTGGGGAGCTCCTACAATGAGCAGTTCTTC. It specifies CAIRGVGSSYNEQFF.

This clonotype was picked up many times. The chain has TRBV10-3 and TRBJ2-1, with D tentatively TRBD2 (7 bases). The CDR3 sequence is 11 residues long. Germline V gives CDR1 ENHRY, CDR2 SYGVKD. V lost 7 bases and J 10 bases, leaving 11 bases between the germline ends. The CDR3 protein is CAIMGGQEQFF. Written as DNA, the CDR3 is TGTGCCATCATGGGGGGGCAAGAGCAGTTCTTC.

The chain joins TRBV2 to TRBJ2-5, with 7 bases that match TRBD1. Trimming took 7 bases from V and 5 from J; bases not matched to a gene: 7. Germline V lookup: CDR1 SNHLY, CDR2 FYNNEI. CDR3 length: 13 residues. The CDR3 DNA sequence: TGTGCCAGCAAACAACAGGGGTCGGAGACCCAGTACTTC. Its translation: CASKQQGSETQYF.

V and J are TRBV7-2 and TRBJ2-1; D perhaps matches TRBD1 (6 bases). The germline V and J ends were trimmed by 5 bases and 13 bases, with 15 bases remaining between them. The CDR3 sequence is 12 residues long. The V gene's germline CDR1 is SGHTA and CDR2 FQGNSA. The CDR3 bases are TGTGCCAGCAGCCTCGGGACAACCGAACAGTTCTTC. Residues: CASSLGTTEQFF.

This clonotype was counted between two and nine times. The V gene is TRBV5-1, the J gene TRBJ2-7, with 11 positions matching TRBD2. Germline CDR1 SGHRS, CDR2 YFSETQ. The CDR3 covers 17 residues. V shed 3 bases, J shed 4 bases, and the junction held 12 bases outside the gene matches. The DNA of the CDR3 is TGCGCCAGCAGCTCAACGAATAGCGGGAGGGCGAGGTACGAGCAGTACTTC. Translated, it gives CASSSTNSGRARYEQYF.

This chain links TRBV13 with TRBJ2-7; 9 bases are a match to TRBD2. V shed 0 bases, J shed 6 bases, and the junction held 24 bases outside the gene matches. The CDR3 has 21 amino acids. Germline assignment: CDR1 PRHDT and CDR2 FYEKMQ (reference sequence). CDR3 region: CASSLGIWVNSGRGIHSEQYF. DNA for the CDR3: TGTGCCAGCAGCTTAGGAATCTGGGTGAATAGCGGGAGAGGCATTCATAGCGAGCAGTACTTC. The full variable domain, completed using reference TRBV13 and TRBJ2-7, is AAGVIQSPRHLIKEKRETATLKCYPIPRHDTVYWYQQGPGQDPQFLISFYEKMQSDKGSIPDRFSAQQFSDYHSELNMSSLELGDSALYFCASSLGIWVNSGRGIHSEQYFGPGTRLTVT.

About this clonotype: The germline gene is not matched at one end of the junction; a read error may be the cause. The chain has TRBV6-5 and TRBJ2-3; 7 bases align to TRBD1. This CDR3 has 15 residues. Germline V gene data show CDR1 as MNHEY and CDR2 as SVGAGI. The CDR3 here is CASSDSGQSADTQYF. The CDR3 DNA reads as TGTGCCAGCAGTGACTCGGGACAGTCCGCAGATACGCAGTATTTT.

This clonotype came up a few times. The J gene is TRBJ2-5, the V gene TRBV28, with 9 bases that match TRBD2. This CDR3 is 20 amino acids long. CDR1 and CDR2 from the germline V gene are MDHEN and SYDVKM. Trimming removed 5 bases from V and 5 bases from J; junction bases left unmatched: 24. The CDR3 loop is CASSPLLGAGGLGERETQYF. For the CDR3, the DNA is TGTGCCAGCAGTCCCCTATTAGGCGCGGGGGGGCTCGGGGAGAGGGAGACCCAGTACTTC.

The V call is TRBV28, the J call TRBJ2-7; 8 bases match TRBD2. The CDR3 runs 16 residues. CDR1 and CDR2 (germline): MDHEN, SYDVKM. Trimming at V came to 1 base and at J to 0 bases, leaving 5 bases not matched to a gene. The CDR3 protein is CASSLLAGTSSYEQYF. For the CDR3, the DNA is TGTGCCAGCAGTTTATTGGCCGGGACTAGCTCCTACGAGCAGTACTTC.

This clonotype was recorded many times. This CDR3 reads CASSPSTGTVEQYF. CDR3 in DNA: TGTGCCAGCAGTCCTTCAACGGGGACAGTGGAGCAGTACTTC. This chain connects TRBV27 to TRBJ2-7; TRBD1 aligns across 7 bases. Germline CDR1 and CDR2: MNHEY and SMNVEV (reference sequence). The CDR3 runs 14 residues. After removal of 5 bases from V and 7 bases from J, the junction contained 11 bases not matched to a gene.

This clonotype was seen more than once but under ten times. This chain's CDR3 is CASSWGTSGGLSTDTQYF. CDR3 nucleotides: TGCGCCAGCAGCTGGGGGACTAGCGGGGGCCTTAGCACAGATACGCAGTATTTT. The V and J genes are TRBV5-1 and TRBJ2-3, with 14 bases fitting TRBD2. The CDR3 extends over 18 amino acids. The V gene's germline CDR1 is SGHRS and CDR2 YFSETQ. Trimming took 3 bases from V and 0 from J; bases not matched to a gene: 6.

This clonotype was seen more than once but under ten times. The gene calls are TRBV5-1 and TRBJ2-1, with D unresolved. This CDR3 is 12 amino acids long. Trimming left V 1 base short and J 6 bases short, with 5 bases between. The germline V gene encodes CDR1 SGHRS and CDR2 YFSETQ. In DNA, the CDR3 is TGCGCCAGCAGCTTGACGATCAATGAGCAGTTCTTC. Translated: CASSLTINEQFF.

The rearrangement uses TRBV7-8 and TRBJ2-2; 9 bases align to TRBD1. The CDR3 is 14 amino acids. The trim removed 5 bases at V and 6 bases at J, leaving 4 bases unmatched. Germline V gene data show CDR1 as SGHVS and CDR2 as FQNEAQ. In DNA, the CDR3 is TGTGCCAGCAGCAGCCACAGGGGGCCCGGGGAGCTGTTTTTT. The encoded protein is CASSSHRGPGELFF.

The CDR3 nucleotides are TGCGCCAGCAGCTCGATACCAGGGTTCGAGCAGTTCTTC. Translating gives CASSSIPGFEQFF. This chain uses TRBV5-1 with TRBJ2-1; D perhaps matches TRBD1 (5 bases). Trimming stripped 3 bases from V and 10 bases from J, with 14 bases between. The CDR3 runs 13 residues. The germline gives CDR1 SGHRS, CDR2 YFSETQ.

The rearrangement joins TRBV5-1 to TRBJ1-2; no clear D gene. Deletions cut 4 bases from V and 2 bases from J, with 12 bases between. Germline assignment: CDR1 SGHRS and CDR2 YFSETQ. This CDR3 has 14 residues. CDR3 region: CASSPGRNNYGYTF. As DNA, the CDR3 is TGCGCCAGCAGCCCCGGACGAAACAACTATGGCTACACCTTC.

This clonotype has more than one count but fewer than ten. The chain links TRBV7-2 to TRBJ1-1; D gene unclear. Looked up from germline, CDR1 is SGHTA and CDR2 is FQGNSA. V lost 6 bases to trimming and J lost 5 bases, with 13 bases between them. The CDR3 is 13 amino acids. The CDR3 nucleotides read TGTGCCAGCAGGGCGGACCCCGAGACTGAAGCTTTCTTT. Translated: CASRADPETEAFF.

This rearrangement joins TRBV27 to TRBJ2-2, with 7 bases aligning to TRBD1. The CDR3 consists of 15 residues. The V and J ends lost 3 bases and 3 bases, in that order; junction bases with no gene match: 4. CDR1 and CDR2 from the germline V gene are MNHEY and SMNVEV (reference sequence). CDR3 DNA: TGTGCCAGCAGTTTCCAAGGACAGGACACCGGGGAGCTGTTTTTT. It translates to CASSFQGQDTGELFF.

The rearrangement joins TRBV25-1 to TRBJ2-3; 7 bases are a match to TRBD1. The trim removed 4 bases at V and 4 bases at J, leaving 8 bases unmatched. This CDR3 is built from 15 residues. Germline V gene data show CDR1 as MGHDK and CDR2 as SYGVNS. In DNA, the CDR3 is TGTGCCAGCAGTGTCCGGAACAGGGGCGCAGATACGCAGTATTTT. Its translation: CASSVRNRGADTQYF.

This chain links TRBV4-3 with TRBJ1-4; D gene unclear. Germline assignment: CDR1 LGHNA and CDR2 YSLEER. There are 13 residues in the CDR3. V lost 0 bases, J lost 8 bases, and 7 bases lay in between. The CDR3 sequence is CASSQDLAEKLFF. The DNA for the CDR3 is TGCGCCAGCAGCCAAGATTTGGCAGAAAAACTGTTTTTT.

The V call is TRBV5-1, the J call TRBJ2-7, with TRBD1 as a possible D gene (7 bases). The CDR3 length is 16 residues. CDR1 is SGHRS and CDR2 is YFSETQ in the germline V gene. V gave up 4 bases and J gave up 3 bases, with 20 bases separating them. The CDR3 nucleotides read TGCGCCAGCAGCCCACTAGCCGGGACAGAGTACTACGAGCAGTACTTC. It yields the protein CASSPLAGTEYYEQYF.

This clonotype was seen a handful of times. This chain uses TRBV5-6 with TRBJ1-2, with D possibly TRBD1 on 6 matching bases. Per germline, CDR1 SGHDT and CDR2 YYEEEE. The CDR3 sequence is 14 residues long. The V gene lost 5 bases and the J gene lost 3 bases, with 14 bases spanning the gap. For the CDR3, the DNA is TGTGCCAGCAGACCGAGGGGGTCCGACTATGGCTACACCTTC. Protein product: CASRPRGSDYGYTF.

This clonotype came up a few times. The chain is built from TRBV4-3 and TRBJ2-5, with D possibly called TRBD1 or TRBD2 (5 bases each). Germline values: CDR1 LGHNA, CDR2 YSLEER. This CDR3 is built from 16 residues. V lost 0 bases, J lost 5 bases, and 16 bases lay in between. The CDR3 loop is CASSQERQGGEETQYF. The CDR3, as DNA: TGCGCCAGCAGCCAAGAGCGGCAGGGTGGGGAGGAGACCCAGTACTTC.

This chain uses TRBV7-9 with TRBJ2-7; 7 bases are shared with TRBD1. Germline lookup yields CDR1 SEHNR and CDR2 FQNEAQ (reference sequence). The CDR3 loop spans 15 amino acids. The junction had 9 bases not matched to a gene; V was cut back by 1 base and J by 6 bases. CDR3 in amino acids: CASSLGGTVGREQYF. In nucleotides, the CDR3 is TGTGCCAGCAGCTTAGGTGGGACAGTGGGCCGCGAGCAGTACTTC.